The 11 T cell receptor beta chains in this list originate from one sample, sequenced in a study of beta chain features in type 1 diabetes. General study findings and limits: Shortening that was moderate but significant affected the TCRB CDR3s of Type 1 diabetes patients in all four CD4+ subsets.

cDNA synthesis used the whole RNA isolate, giving expressed TCRB sequences. Assay used: immunoSEQ multiplex PCR; TCRdb lists only in-frame clones, some missing. The data contain about 740,000 clones, roughly an eighth of them singletons. Their recognized antigens are unknown. The sequenced sample was naive CD4+ T cells from blood. All receptors come from a man in his late teens or twenties with type 1 diabetes.

The chain is built from TRBV9 and TRBJ2-1; weak D call: TRBD2 (5 bases). Germline V lookup: CDR1 SGDLS, CDR2 YYNGEE. Trimming took 3 bases from V and 10 from J, leaving 20 bases between them. This CDR3 has 15 residues. The CDR3 is CASSAGEIRDREQFF. CDR3 bases: TGTGCCAGCAGCGCCGGGGAGATCCGGGATAGAGAGCAGTTCTTC.

This clone was seen only a few times. The chain employs TRBV5-6 and TRBJ2-5; unclear D gene. V lost 4 bases and J 5 bases, leaving 6 bases between the germline ends. Per the germline V gene, CDR1 is SGHDT and CDR2 is YYEEEE. The CDR3 covers 11 residues. The CDR3 DNA reads TGTGCCAGCAGCAACCCGGAGACCCAGTACTTC. Protein product: CASSNPETQYF.

This clone turned up a few times. The chain is built from TRBV21-1 and TRBJ2-4. TRBV21-1 is assigned pseudogene status. This CDR3 comprises 14 residues. The CDR3 sequence is CASSKTSVKNIQYF. CDR3 nucleotide sequence: TGTGCCAGCAGCAAAACGTCCGTCAAAAACATTCAGTACTTC.

This clone was seen only a few times. This chain connects TRBV29-1 to TRBJ2-3, with 9 nucleotides matching TRBD1. With 7 bases clipped from V and 1 base from J, the junction kept 6 bases outside the gene matches. CDR3 size: 14 residues. CDR1 is SQVTM, CDR2 ANQGSEA, per germline. CDR3 bases: TGCAGCGCCAAAGGGGACAGGGGCACAGATACGCAGTATTTT. Translated, it gives CSAKGDRGTDTQYF.

Only a few counts were recorded for this clone. This chain links TRBV5-1 with TRBJ2-2; D not certain. The CDR3 is 13 residues long. Between the trimmed V and J ends, which lost 5 bases and 6 bases, there was a span of 11 bases. Germline values: CDR1 SGHRS, CDR2 YFSETQ. CDR3 region: CASRLAWSGELFF. The DNA for the CDR3 is TGCGCCAGCAGACTCGCGTGGTCCGGGGAGCTGTTTTTT.

The chain has TRBV20-1 and TRBJ1-1; D unclear. The germline CDR1 and CDR2 sequences are DFQATT and SNEGSKA (reference sequence). Trimming shortened V by 2 bases and J by 5 bases, and 6 bases separated the two germline ends. This CDR3 contains 11 residues. The CDR3 reads CSARSWTEAFF. The CDR3 nucleotides are TGCAGTGCTAGATCGTGGACTGAAGCTTTCTTT.

The V gene is TRBV4-2, the J gene TRBJ2-4, with 8 bases that match TRBD2. Germline-derived CDR1 and CDR2 are LGHNA and YNFKEQ. This CDR3 is built from 17 residues. V shed 2 bases and J 7 bases; nucleotides not matched to a gene: 13. Here the CDR3 DNA reads TGTGCCAGCAGCCAATGGGCCGGGGGGGCCCAGGGGAACATTCAGTACTTC. It translates to CASSQWAGGAQGNIQYF.

This clone was seen only a few times. V gene TRBV10-3 combines with J gene TRBJ2-1; a weak D match, TRBD2 (8 bases). The V gene lost 6 bases and the J gene lost 7 bases, with 22 bases spanning the gap. The CDR3 has 16 residues. Germline values: CDR1 ENHRY, CDR2 SYGVKD. The CDR3 DNA reads as TGTGCCATCAGCCCTGCGGGGGGCTACAGGGGAAATGAGCAGTTCTTC. It is translated as CAISPAGGYRGNEQFF.

This clone was seen ten or more times. The chain recombines TRBV30 with TRBJ1-1; 8 positions agree with TRBD1. The CDR3 loop spans 13 amino acids. Germline V lookup: CDR1 GTSNPN, CDR2 SVGIG (reference sequence). The J segment lost 1 base and the V segment lost 4 bases, leaving 2 bases of the junction unmatched. For the CDR3, the DNA is TGTGCCTGGAACGGACAGGGGAACACTGAAGCTTTCTTT. The encoded protein is CAWNGQGNTEAFF.

This chain uses TRBV4-1 with TRBJ2-7, with D unclear. V was cut by 4 bases and J by 5 bases, with 12 bases left in between. The CDR3 covers 13 residues. Germline V gene data show CDR1 as MGHRA and CDR2 as YSYEKL. CDR3: CASSPRMGNEQYF. DNA of the CDR3: TGCGCCAGCAGCCCCAGGATGGGGAACGAGCAGTACTTC.

This clone was counted between two and nine times. This sequence joins TRBV5-1 and TRBJ1-1; unclear D gene. Germline V gene sequence: CDR1 SGHRS, CDR2 YFSETQ. This CDR3 region has 14 residues. V was shortened by 4 bases and J by 1 base, with 11 bases between the two germline ends. Written as DNA, the CDR3 is TGCGCCAGCAGCCCCCGGGATGGGAACACTGAAGCTTTCTTT. Its translation: CASSPRDGNTEAFF.